Listed below are T cell receptor beta chains from one sample, sequenced in a study of OX40 agonist ivuxolimab in advanced cancers. Profiling relied on immunoSEQ multiplex PCR, and the TCRdb table lists in-frame clones only, not all of them. The sample consists of 41,000 or so clones, around 73% of them appearing once. This material consisted of CD4+ or CD8+ T cells sorted from blood, taken in a trial of the OX40 agonist ivuxolimab. Receptor source: an adult with an advanced solid tumor such as melanoma, head and neck, liver or kidney cancer. Each CDR3 is given with its conserved first and last residue. A D gene is named only where the DNA matches it firmly. Clone size is stated in some rows and not others, as once, few, many or a class when expanded.

>-|few|TRBJ1-1|TRBV5-1
TGCGCCAGCAGCTTCGACACTCCTAACACTGAAGCTTTCTTT
CASSFDTPNTEAFF
>-|once|TRBJ1-1|TRBV19
TGTGCCAGTAGCCGTCGGGGGGTTGTGGCCACTGAAGCTTTCTTT
CASSRRGVVATEAFF
>-|once|TRBJ1-1|TRBV6-1
TGTGCCAGCAGCTACGTGGTGGGGAACACTGAAGCTTTCTTT
CASSYVVGNTEAFF
>-|-|TRBJ2-7|TRBV6-5
TGTGCCAGCAGTAGGACCGTTAGCTCCTACGAGCAGTACTTC
CASSRTVSSYEQYF
>-|few|TRBJ1-2|TRBV9
TGTGCCAGCAGCGTAGTGGGACATACTCTTGGATATGGCTACACCTTC
CASSVVGHTLGYGYTF
>-|-|TRBJ2-5|TRBV28
TGTGCCAGCAGTTTGATAAGCGGCCAAGAGACCCAGTACTTC
CASSLISGQETQYF
>TRBD2|-|TRBJ2-3|TRBV4-3
TGCGCCAGCAGCCAAGCAAGCGGGATCACAGATACGCAGTATTTT
CASSQASGITDTQYF
>-|-|TRBJ2-3|TRBV7-2
TGTGCCAGCAGCTTATCATCGCGGTCTAGCACAGATACGCAGTATTTT
CASSLSSRSSTDTQYF
>-|once|TRBJ2-4|TRBV21-1
TGTGCCAGCAGCGCCTACAGGGGGACCGGGGCCAAAAACATTCAGTACTTC
CASSAYRGTGAKNIQYF
>TRBD2|-|TRBJ2-7|TRBV27
TGTGCCAGCAGTTTAGGTAGCGGGGCCGCGGGGCAGTACTTC
CASSLGSGAAGQYF
>-|-|TRBJ2-1|TRBV7-6
TGTGCCAGCAGCTTAAAGCCGGGACATTTCTACAATGAGCAGTTCTTC
CASSLKPGHFYNEQFF
>-|-|TRBJ2-6|TRBV7-8
TGTGCCAGCAGCTTAGCTCGAAGCTCTGGGGCCAACGTCCTGACTTTC
CASSLARSSGANVLTF
>-|-|TRBJ2-1|TRBV11-2
TGTGCCAGCAGCTTAGATACAGGACACATTAATGAGCAGTTCTTC
CASSLDTGHINEQFF
>TRBD2|-|TRBJ2-1|TRBV19
TGTGCCAGTAGTATAGCGCTAGCGGGGGGGTGGTACAATGAGCAGTTCTTC
CASSIALAGGWYNEQFF
>TRBD2|-|TRBJ2-7|TRBV25-1
TGTGCCAGCAGTGGTAGCGGGAGCTACGAGCAGTACTTC
CASSGSGSYEQYF
>-|-|TRBJ2-7|TRBV18
TGTGCCAGCTCACCAGTCTTCGGAGGGGGCAGCTACGAGCAGTACTTC
CASSPVFGGGSYEQYF
>TRBD1|-|TRBJ2-1|TRBV13
TGTGCCAGCAGCTCCCCCGGACAGGGGGAGGATGAGCAGTTCTTC
CASSSPGQGEDEQFF
>-|-|TRBJ1-5|TRBV7-8
TGTGCCAGCAGCTTAAAGGGGAGGTACGGGTCGAGCAATCAGCCCCAGCATTTT
CASSLKGRYGSSNQPQHF
>-|-|TRBJ2-3|TRBV7-7
TGTGCCAGCAGCCCCAGCCTTGCAGATACGCAGTATTTT
CASSPSLADTQYF
>TRBD1|few|TRBJ1-2|TRBV19
TGTGCCAGTAGTATATGGACAGGGAACTATGGCTACACCTTC
CASSIWTGNYGYTF
>-|once|TRBJ2-5|TRBV9
TGTGCCAGCAGCGTGTCGATCTCAGCAACCTTTAAGGTCCAGTACTTC
CASSVSISATFKVQYF
>-|-|TRBJ2-7|TRBV7-9
TGTGCCAGCAGCCAAGCGAGGGAGCAGTACTTC
CASSQAREQYF
>-|few|TRBJ2-2|TRBV5-8
TGTGCCAGCAGCTTGATCGGGACGAACACCGGGGAGCTGTTTTTT
CASSLIGTNTGELFF
>-|few|TRBJ2-7|TRBV28
TGTGCCAGCAGTTTATCTATTGAGCAGTACTTC
CASSLSIEQYF
>-|-|TRBJ1-5|TRBV5-6
TGTGCCAGCAGCTTTAGGGGAAATCAGCCCCAGCATTTT
CASSFRGNQPQHF
>TRBD2|-|TRBJ2-1|TRBV7-9
TGTGCCAGCAGCGGAGGACTAGCGGGCCCTCCTGGCGACAATGAGCAGTTCTTC
CASSGGLAGPPGDNEQFF
>-|-|TRBJ1-1|TRBV7-2
TGTGCCAGCAGCATCCAGGGTGGTGGTGAAGCTTTCTTT
CASSIQGGGEAFF
>-|-|TRBJ1-1|TRBV6-5
TGTGCCAGCAGTTACGGCCAGAACACTGAAGCTTTCTTT
CASSYGQNTEAFF
>-|-|TRBJ1-1|TRBV28
TGTGCCAGCAGTTTCGGCCTGAACACTGAAGCTTTCTTT
CASSFGLNTEAFF
>-|-|TRBJ1-5|TRBV7-9
TGTGCCAGCAGCGAGGGACAAAGTCATCAGCCCCAGCATTTT
CASSEGQSHQPQHF
>-|few|TRBJ1-5|TRBV27
TGTGCCAGCAGTTTCTATAGGGACAATCAGCCCCAGCATTTT
CASSFYRDNQPQHF
>-|-|TRBJ1-1|TRBV7-2
TGTGCCAGCAGCCTTGGGGCGGCCCAGGGACGAGCTTTCTTT
CASSLGAAQGRAFF
>-|-|TRBJ1-4|TRBV27
TGTGCCAGCAGTTTCCGGACAGCTATGGGACTTGGTGAAAAACTGTTTTTT
CASSFRTAMGLGEKLFF
>-|-|TRBJ2-7|TRBV29-1
TGCAGCGTTGAAGGCCAGTACGAGCAGTACTTC
CSVEGQYEQYF
>-|few|TRBJ2-7|TRBV7-2
TGTGCCAGCAGCTACATCTCCTACGAGCAGTACTTC
CASSYISYEQYF
>TRBD1|-|TRBJ1-1|TRBV7-9
TGTGCCGGCCAAAATGGGGAGGGGGCAAACACTGAAGCTTTCTTT
CAGQNGEGANTEAFF
>TRBD2|few|TRBJ2-1|TRBV19
TGTGCCAGTAGCCCGGGTGGCGGGAGGTCAAATGAGCAGTTCTTC
CASSPGGGRSNEQFF
>TRBD2|-|TRBJ2-3|TRBV7-3
TGTGCCAGCAGCTTCGGGACTAGCGGGAGCACAGATACGCAGTATTTT
CASSFGTSGSTDTQYF